Reported below is one T cell receptor (beta chain). Trimming cost V 1 base and J 5 bases, with 15 bases left between them. Germline V gene lookup returns CDR1 SGHTA and CDR2 FQGNSA. The CDR3 runs to 15 residues. MiXCR, applied by TCRdb to the 5' RACE reads, yields one record per CDR3 protein. The sample shows around 310,000 distinct CDR3 sequences, 14% of them seen only once. The data originate from a study of T-cell memory formation after mild COVID-19. The TCR was taken from a man between 18 and 29 years old who had mild COVID-19 (a few samples of this study predate the infection). Cell type and time point are not known. Sample: PBMCs or a T cell subset sorted from them (not recorded which). This rearrangement joins TRBV7-2 to TRBJ2-7; D may match TRBD1 or TRBD2 (5 bases each). DNA for the CDR3: TGTGCCAGCAGCTTAGGTTTAGAGGGGCTCGACGAGCAGTACTTC. It yields the protein CASSLGLEGLDEQYF. Supplemented by reference TRBV7-2 and TRBJ2-7, the full variable domain reads GAGVSQSPSNKVTEKGKDVELRCDPISGHTALYWYRQSLGQGLEFLIYFQGNSAPDKSGLPSDRFSAERTGGSVSTLTIQRTQQEDSAVYLCASSLGLEGLDEQYFGPGTRLTVT.